These T cell receptor beta chains were read from a single sample in a study of cytomegalovirus exposure and HLA in healthy donors. The method was immunoSEQ multiplex PCR; TCRdb's version includes in-frame clones alone and lacks a portion of them. The table has approximately 160,000 clones, more than 80% seen once; the top ten hold approximately 2.9%. The sample comprised PBMCs. These TCRs come from a woman aged 18-35 years in good health and CMV-seropositive. Both conserved end residues are part of each CDR3. The order of the fields is J gene, clone size, V gene, D gene, CDR3 DNA, CDR3 protein. D genes are given only for firm matches. Size is omitted from some rows. Given values are once, few, many or a class for expanded clones.

TRBJ2-2 | - | TRBV5-1 | - | TGCGCCAGCAGTCTGCGACCGGGACAGAACACCGGGGAGCTGTTTTTT | CASSLRPGQNTGELFF
TRBJ1-3 | - | TRBV7-9 | TRBD1 | TGTGCCAGCAGCTCGGGACAGAGCTCTGGAAACACCATATATTTT | CASSSGQSSGNTIYF
TRBJ2-5 | few | TRBV10-3 | - | TGTGCCACCGGACTAAAAGAGACCCAGTACTTC | CATGLKETQYF
TRBJ2-7 | - | TRBV30 | TRBD1 | TGTGCCTGGAGTTTCAGGGACAGGTCCTACGAGCAGTACTTC | CAWSFRDRSYEQYF
TRBJ2-1 | - | TRBV7-6 | - | TGTGCCAGCAGCTCCGGGGGATCCTACAATGAGCAGTTCTTC | CASSSGGSYNEQFF
TRBJ2-1 | - | TRBV4-1 | TRBD1 | TGCGCCAGCAGCCAAGATTGGTTTCCGGGACAGTCCTACAATGAGCAGTTCTTC | CASSQDWFPGQSYNEQFF
TRBJ2-7 | - | TRBV27 | TRBD2 | TGTGCCAGCAGTTGGGGACTAGCGGGAGGGCCTTACGAGCAGTACTTC | CASSWGLAGGPYEQYF
TRBJ1-1 | - | TRBV10-3 | TRBD1 | TGTGCCATCAGCGGACAGGGGCGCGGGATGAACACTGAAGCTTTCTTT | CAISGQGRGMNTEAFF
TRBJ2-2 | - | TRBV2 | TRBD2 | TGTGCCAGCTCTCTTATGGGGGGGTCGAACACCGGGGAGCTGTTTTTT | CASSLMGGSNTGELFF
TRBJ2-3 | - | TRBV9 | TRBD1 | TGTGCCAGCAGCGTAGGACAGGGGGGTCCAGATACGCAGTATTTT | CASSVGQGGPDTQYF
TRBJ2-1 | - | TRBV11-3 | TRBD1 | TGTGCCAGCAGCCGAGAGACACAGGGGGCAGGGGAGCAGTTCTTC | CASSRETQGAGEQFF
TRBJ2-3 | - | TRBV15 | TRBD1 | TGTGCCACCTCGGGACAGGGTTTTTTCGATACGCAGTATTTT | CATSGQGFFDTQYF
TRBJ2-5 | - | TRBV13 | - | TGTGCCAGCACCGAGGGCGGAGGGACCCAGTACTTC | CASTEGGGTQYF
TRBJ1-2 | - | TRBV5-1 | - | TGCGCCAGCGGACTGACTACTAACTATGGCTACACCTTC | CASGLTTNYGYTF
TRBJ2-3 | once | TRBV7-2 | - | TGTGCCAGCAGCCCGGACTCCCGAAGGACAGATACGCAGTATTTT | CASSPDSRRTDTQYF
TRBJ2-3 | - | TRBV18 | - | TGTGCCAGCTCACCACTGGGCGGGCCCACAGATACGCAGTATTTT | CASSPLGGPTDTQYF
TRBJ1-1 | - | TRBV7-9 | - | TGTGCCAGCAGCTTAGTTTCAGGGCTGAACACTGAAGCTTTCTTT | CASSLVSGLNTEAFF
TRBJ2-7 | - | TRBV6-5 | - | TGTGCCAGCAGAGGGATACCGGGACAGTACTTC | CASRGIPGQYF
TRBJ2-1 | - | TRBV19 | TRBD2 | TGTGCCAGTAATAAGCGGGGGGAATACAATGAGCAGTTCTTC | CASNKRGEYNEQFF
TRBJ2-1 | - | TRBV5-1 | - | TGCGCCAGCAGCTTAAGTCACCCGGTAAGCAATGAGCAGTTCTTC | CASSLSHPVSNEQFF
TRBJ2-3 | few | TRBV30 | TRBD2 | TGTGCCTGGATCATAAACGGGCGGGGGTCCCCCGATACGCAGTATTTT | CAWIINGRGSPDTQYF
TRBJ2-5 | - | TRBV20-1 | - | TGCAGTGCTACAGGGGAAGAGACCCAGTACTTC | CSATGEETQYF
TRBJ2-3 | - | TRBV6-1 | TRBD2 | TGTGCCAGCAGTGAACACCGCGGACTAGCGGCAACAGATACGCAGTATTTT | CASSEHRGLAATDTQYF
TRBJ2-1 | - | TRBV27 | TRBD2 | TGTGCCAGCAGCCCCTATAGCGGGAGGGCCGGCGACAATGAGCAGTTCTTC | CASSPYSGRAGDNEQFF
TRBJ2-5 | - | TRBV2 | TRBD2 | TGTGCCAGCAGTGAAGCGCTTGGGACTAGAGGGGGAGAGACCCAGTACTTC | CASSEALGTRGGETQYF
TRBJ2-7 | - | TRBV5-1 | - | TGCGCCAGTCAAAGAACCCAGGGGAGCTCCTACGAGCAGTACTTC | CASQRTQGSSYEQYF
TRBJ2-1 | - | TRBV6-5 | TRBD2 | TGTGCCAGCAGCTCGGGACTAGGATTCACTGAGCAGTTCTTC | CASSSGLGFTEQFF
TRBJ2-7 | - | TRBV15 | - | TGTGCCACCAGCAGAGATAACACTATATTTTACGAGCAGTACTTC | CATSRDNTIFYEQYF
TRBJ2-5 | - | TRBV5-4 | TRBD2 | TGTGCCAGCCGATACCGGGGGGGGCAAGAGACCCAGTACTTC | CASRYRGGQETQYF
TRBJ2-7 | - | TRBV5-1 | - | TGCGCCAGCAGCTGGGGGCAGGGTACATACGAGCAGTACTTC | CASSWGQGTYEQYF
TRBJ1-2 | - | TRBV2 | TRBD1 | TGTGCCAGCAGTGCCCGACAGGGGATAAGCTATGGCTACACCTTC | CASSARQGISYGYTF
TRBJ2-1 | - | TRBV19 | - | TGTGCCAGTAGCCCAACTCGGGGAACCATTTGGGGGGAGGTTAGCGATGAGCAGTTCTTC | CASSPTRGTIWGEVSDEQFF
TRBJ1-1 | - | TRBV6-5 | TRBD1 | TGTGCCAGCAGTTTAACAGGGGTGGGTAACACTGAAGCTTTCTTT | CASSLTGVGNTEAFF
TRBJ2-7 | - | TRBV2 | TRBD1 | TGTGCCACTTGGACAGGGAATAGTTACGAGCAGTACTTC | CATWTGNSYEQYF
TRBJ2-3 | - | TRBV28 | TRBD2 | TGTGCCAGCGGAAGAACCGGGACTAAGCATACGCAGTATTTT | CASGRTGTKHTQYF
TRBJ2-1 | - | TRBV27 | TRBD2 | TGTGCCAGCAGTCACCCAGCGGGAGTAGTTCTCAATGAGCAGTTCTTC | CASSHPAGVVLNEQFF
TRBJ2-1 | - | TRBV7-9 | TRBD1 | TGTGCCAGCAGCCGCCCGGGACAGAATGAGCAGTTCTTC | CASSRPGQNEQFF
TRBJ2-3 | - | TRBV27 | TRBD1 | TGTGCCAGCAGTTTATACGGGCCGGGACAGGGGGGACTAGAAGAGGTTACGCAGTATTTT | CASSLYGPGQGGLEEVTQYF
TRBJ1-1 | once | TRBV2 | - | TGTGCCAGCAGTCAGACTGCCACTGAAGCTTTCTTT | CASSQTATEAFF
TRBJ2-4 | - | TRBV4-1 | TRBD1 | TGCGCCAGCAGCCAAGGCCTGAGGGGGCAGGAGAAAAACATTCAGTACTTC | CASSQGLRGQEKNIQYF
TRBJ2-5 | - | TRBV18 | TRBD1 | TGTGCCAGCTCACTGGGGCCGACAGGGGAGAAGTTGGAGACCCAGTACTTC | CASSLGPTGEKLETQYF